A single sample is the source of the 8 T cell receptor beta chains below, sequenced in a study of human T cells and chemical hapten exposure. Sample time point: patch test 1, 2 weeks after DPC sensitization. Treatment described: therapeutic diphenylcyclopropenone sensitization with weekly scalp DPC. One entry per CDR3 protein, called by TCRdb with MiXCR from the RACE reads. Here the sample spans just under 350,000 distinct CDR3 sequences, under 8% being singletons. The sample was whole blood, taken in connection with sensitization to the hapten diphenylcyclopropenone (DPC). These receptors originate from a young woman with alopecia areata. Some clones in this sample may be carry-over from other donors' samples.

J is TRBJ2-3 and V is TRBV9; the match to TRBD2 covers 16 bases. The length of the CDR3 is 19 residues. V was pared by 2 bases and J by 3 bases, with 9 bases of the junction left unmatched. Germline V gene lookup returns CDR1 SGDLS and CDR2 YYNGEE. In nucleotides, the CDR3 is TGTGCCAGCAGCGTCGGAGGGACTAGCGGGGGGGCCCGTACAGATACGCAGTATTTT. Residues: CASSVGGTSGGARTDTQYF.

This clonotype was seen only a few times. The chain joins TRBV28 to TRBJ1-3; TRBD1 matches 8 bases. J was trimmed by 0 bases and V by 6 bases; bases with no gene match: 4. Germline lookup yields CDR1 MDHEN and CDR2 SYDVKM. The CDR3 has 15 residues. CDR3 protein: CASRGTGFSGNTIYF. Written as DNA, the CDR3 is TGTGCCAGCAGGGGGACAGGTTTCTCTGGAAACACCATATATTTT.

V usage is TRBV6-6 and J usage is TRBJ1-4; TRBD1 matches at 9 bases. This CDR3 contains 15 residues. Germline CDR1 is MNHNY and CDR2 is SVGAGI (reference sequence). After removal of 4 bases from V and 5 bases from J, the junction contained 5 bases not matched to a gene. CDR3 coding DNA: TGTGCCAGCAGTTCACCTGACAGGGGGAATGAAAAACTGTTTTTT. This translates into CASSSPDRGNEKLFF.

The table lists this clonotype with many counts. The chain joins TRBV19 to TRBJ1-2; 8 positions match TRBD1. With 2 bases clipped from V and 4 bases from J, the junction kept 12 bases outside the gene matches. This CDR3 comprises 17 residues. Germline V gene sequence: CDR1 LNHDA, CDR2 SQIVND (reference sequence). The CDR3 coding sequence is TGTGCCAGTAGTATAATTCTCGACGGGACAGGACTCTATGGCTACACCTTC. It codes for CASSIILDGTGLYGYTF. Full variable domain (missing parts from reference TRBV19 and TRBJ1-2): DGGITQSPKYLFRKEGQNVTLSCEQNLNHDAMYWYRQDPGQGLRLIYYSQIVNDFQKGDIAEGYSVSREKKESFPLTVTSAQKNPTAFYLCASSIILDGTGLYGYTFGSGTRLTVV.

This clonotype was detected many times. The chain joins TRBV5-6 to TRBJ1-1; 9 bases agree with TRBD1. Trimming took 4 bases from V and 0 from J; bases not matched to a gene: 1. Germline CDR1 is SGHDT and CDR2 is YYEEEE. The CDR3 is made up of 14 amino acids. CDR3 coding DNA: TGTGCCAGCAGCGGGACAGGGATGAACACTGAAGCTTTCTTT. Translation gives CASSGTGMNTEAFF.

This clonotype has just a few counts. The V call is TRBV4-1, the J call TRBJ2-5; D ambiguous. The CDR3 spans 16 residues. The V end was cut by 4 bases, the J end by 5 bases, with 20 bases between. From germline, CDR1 is MGHRA and CDR2 YSYEKL. Here the CDR3 DNA reads TGCGCCAGCAGCCCCCAACACGTAGGGAATCCGGAGACCCAGTACTTC. It yields the protein CASSPQHVGNPETQYF.

This clonotype was recorded many times. The chain links TRBV29-1 to TRBJ1-1; 7 bases are a match to TRBD1. V shed 6 bases, J shed 4 bases, and the junction held 11 bases outside the gene matches. The CDR3 spans 14 residues. Germline CDR1 and CDR2: SQVTM and ANQGSEA. CDR3 sequence (DNA): TGCAGCGTCGCTACGTTAGGGACAGCCACTGAAGCTTTCTTT. Translating it yields CSVATLGTATEAFF.

In its sample, this clonotype was seen a few times. The chain uses TRBV7-2 and TRBJ1-1; D gene uncertain. This CDR3 region has 15 residues. Germline V CDR1 and CDR2: SGHTA, FQGNSA. V gave up 4 bases and J gave up 5 bases, with 17 bases separating them. CDR3: CASSSLQAGVTEAFF. In DNA form, the CDR3 reads TGTGCCAGCAGCTCCCTTCAGGCAGGCGTGACTGAAGCTTTCTTT.